This T cell receptor (beta chain) was profiled in a study of radiotherapy plus CTLA-4 blockade in lung cancer. This table comes from immunoSEQ multiplex PCR, and its TCRdb copy is limited to in-frame clones, with some not included. Among just over 60,000 clones listed, roughly 77% were seen once. Looked up from germline, CDR1 is MNHNS and CDR2 is SASEGT. The ends lost 7 bases at V and 4 bases at J; junction bases unmatched: 1. This CDR3 region has 13 residues. The TCR originated in a human donor with non-small cell lung cancer who had a complete response to radiotherapy plus ipilimumab. The sample in question was peripheral blood, obtained from a patient treated with radiotherapy plus ipilimumab. The chain couples TRBV6-1 to TRBJ1-5; 10 nucleotides match TRBD1. The CDR3 reads CASKGQGNQPQHF. In DNA form, the CDR3 reads TGTGCCAGCAAGGGACAGGGGAATCAGCCCCAGCATTTT.